This T cell receptor (beta chain) appears in the sequencing data of a study of blood T cells in healthy people across ages (dated by TCRdb to about 2015). Describing the broader study: In model experiments, roughly one uniquely barcoded TCR beta cDNA molecule per two T cells was captured by template switching. Using deep sequencing normalized with unique cDNA molecular identifiers, the study measured how TCR beta repertoire diversity changes with age. The donors were split into four age groups: young (average about 15 years), middle-aged (over 35), aged (approximately 59) and long-lived (roughly 88). To avoid experimental bias, donors of different ages were distributed randomly across sequencing lanes. Two additional independent replicas of 1 million unique cDNA reads from the same blood draw were analyzed for two donors (one aged 18 to 30 and one aged 80 or older). Results and caveats for the whole study, not just this receptor: As age increased, observed TCR beta diversity per million T cells dropped in a roughly linear way, and a significant reduction was already evident by age approximately 40. The percentage of naive T cells measured by flow cytometry correlated strongly with observed TCR beta diversity. The long-lived group showed more naive CD4+ T cells, fewer expanded clones and increased TCR diversity than the aged group, suggesting age selection. Estimates of total diversity from one million sequenced T cells were regarded as lower bounds and underestimates. Since profiling was done on bulk unsorted PBMCs, naive and antigen-experienced compartments could not be conclusively compared. Because the CMV infection status of the donors was unknown, age-related changes in expanded clonotypes may potentially have been confounded.

A remark on this clonotype: There is no known antigen for this receptor. No base quality values were provided; no much bigger clone lies one nucleotide off.

The roughly 39 donors, aged about 6 to 95 years, were systemically healthy Caucasian individuals from Russia. Around 10 milliliters of peripheral blood were drawn from each donor into EDTA-treated Vacutainer tubes. Ficoll-Paque density-gradient centrifugation was used to isolate PBMCs, with at least 7 million obtained per sample. Trizol reagent was used to extract total RNA from the PBMCs, yielding at least 6 micrograms per sample. For every donor, an aliquot of PBMCs went through flow cytometry to measure the percentages of naive CD45RAhigh/CD27high T cells. The CDR3, from cysteine to phenylalanine, totals 15 residues. Here the CDR3 DNA is all that survives: 45 bases in frame from base 1. According to the germline V gene, CDR1 reads MGHRA and CDR2 reads YSYEKL. The trim is 4 bases for V and 0 bases for J, with a gap of 12 bases between the germline ends. The library was prepared using 5' RACE. Sequencing took place on an Illumina HiSeq 2500. A second PCR of roughly 7 to 11 cycles was performed with a sample-barcoded 5' primer and a J-beta primer mix. A unique molecular identifier was introduced onto each TCR beta cDNA molecule by a template-switch 5' adaptor carrying 12 random nucleotides. At least 3 million CDR3-containing paired-end reads were obtained from each sample. First-strand cDNA synthesis was performed from all RNA using the Mint cDNA synthesis kit, with priming by a TRBC-specific oligonucleotide. Following uracil-DNA glycosylase treatment, all cDNA underwent a first 18-cycle PCR with the universal primers M1SS and BC2_uni_R. In the source study's methods: For normalization, 1 million high-quality reads, each with a distinct molecular identifier, were randomly selected from each sample. Instead of being binned into consensus sequences, reads with shared molecular identifiers were discarded. MiTCR, with a Q25 quality threshold and the strictest error-elimination algorithm, was used for CDR3 identification, clonotype clustering and error correction. Lower-bound total TCR beta diversity was estimated with a nonparametric unseen species model using Euler transformation. TCRdb took the public reads, trimmed them with fastp at Q25, ran MiXCR for clone calling and kept in-frame beta chains. Each record represents a unique CDR3 protein, reported with the most common genes and DNA among its rows. TCRdb, not the authors, supplied the V and J calls. The sample yields around 1.5 million distinct CDR3 sequences; about 31% were counted once. The ten largest clones take up approximately 10% of the sample.

The sequence joins TRBV4-1 to TRBJ1-1, and perhaps TRBD1 as D gene, on 5 matching bases. The TCR was taken from a woman between 25 and 40 years old in good health. Sequencing was carried out using blood. For the CDR3, the sequence is CASSLEGRVNTEAFF. The DNA is TGCGCCAGCAGCCTAGAGGGACGAGTGAACACTGAAGCTTTCTTT.